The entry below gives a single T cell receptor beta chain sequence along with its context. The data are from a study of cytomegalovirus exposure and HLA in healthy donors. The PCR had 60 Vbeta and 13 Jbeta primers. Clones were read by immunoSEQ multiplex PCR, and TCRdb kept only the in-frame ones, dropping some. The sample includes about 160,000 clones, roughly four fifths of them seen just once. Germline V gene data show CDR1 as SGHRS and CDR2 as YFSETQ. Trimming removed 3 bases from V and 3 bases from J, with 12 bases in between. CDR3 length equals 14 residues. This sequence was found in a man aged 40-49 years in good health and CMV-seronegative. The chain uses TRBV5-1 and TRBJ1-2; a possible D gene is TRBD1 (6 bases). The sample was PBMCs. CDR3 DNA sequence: TGCGCCAGCAGCTCAGGGGCTGGGGACTATGGCTACACCTTC. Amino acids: CASSSGAGDYGYTF.